The source of this T cell receptor (beta chain) is a study of cytomegalovirus exposure and HLA in healthy donors. Study-wide findings and caveats: Analysis was carried out at a later point, and it linked a missense DCLRE1C variant to TCR beta V- and J-gene trimming. Several of the most significant clusters appeared, in a later analysis, to be linked to common viral pathogens.

A word on this clone: Its target is unknown.

This CDR3 contains 17 residues. J was trimmed by 1 base and V by 5 bases; bases with no gene match: 10. The germline CDR1 and CDR2 sequences are SGHVS and FQNEAQ. Both 60 Vbeta primers and 13 Jbeta primers went into the PCR. This table comes from immunoSEQ multiplex PCR, and its TCRdb copy is limited to in-frame clones, with some not included. The data hold around 200,000 clones, with around 76% observed a single time. The source material was PBMCs. This TCR was recovered from a woman aged 25 to 39 in good health and CMV-seropositive. The chain employs TRBV7-8 and TRBJ1-5; TRBD1 matches at 8 bases. Written as DNA, the CDR3 is TGTGCCAGCAGCCCCCCCAGGGGGCGGGGGAGCAATCAGCCCCAGCATTTT. This encodes CASSPPRGRGSNQPQHF.